This entry features one TCR beta chain sequence. Antigen: not known. The data are from a study of shared clonotypes between healthy human individuals. Trimming shortened V by 1 base and J by 0 bases, and 11 bases separated the two germline ends. From germline, CDR1 is SGHDT and CDR2 YYEEEE. The CDR3 is 15 residues long. Method: immunoSEQ multiplex PCR; TCRdb's copy keeps in-frame clones and lacks some. The profile shows about 2.4 million clones, 80% to 95% of them singletons. The study, taken as a whole, reports: Non-shared clonotypes had lower generation probabilities than those shared by all four donors. Researchers sampled blood only, noting tissue repertoires likely differ. A handful of donors had around 5.2% of their naive CD4 clonotypes in common.

A split of CD4+ cells into CD45RA+ naive and CD45RA-negative memory subsets was performed. Source material: naive CD4+ T cells from PBMCs. Subset indicated: CD45RA+ positively selected. The sequence came from a man aged 18 to 30 in good health. Some clones in this sample may be carry-over from other donors' samples. The J gene is TRBJ2-7, the V gene TRBV5-6; D not certain. The CDR3 reads CASSLLLIPSYEQYF. The CDR3 DNA follows: TGTGCCAGCAGCTTGTTGTTAATACCCTCCTACGAGCAGTACTTC.